This T cell receptor (beta chain) was identified during a study of blood T cell repertoires in COVID-19. Study-level information: COVID-19 samples collected from the United States, Italy and Spain covered acute and convalescent phases.

This clone was seen just once. Original processing notes: Reference gene primers were amplified, and this amplification served to estimate nucleated cell counts. Clones were sequenced by immunoSEQ multiplex PCR, and TCRdb holds only the in-frame ones, with some missing. That table is the source of V, J and clone size, and D and trimming were worked out from the DNA. The sample lists about 270,000 clones; around 90% were seen once. The receptor was isolated from a woman in her forties with acute COVID-19. Sample: PBMCs or T cells enriched from blood (not recorded which).

The chain's CDR3 is CSVLTLDRGGDGYTF. The CDR3 nucleotides are TGCAGCGTTCTGACCCTAGACAGGGGGGGTGATGGCTACACCTTC. The chain couples TRBV29-1 to TRBJ1-2; 9 bases agree with TRBD1. CDR1 is SQVTM, CDR2 ANQGSEA, per germline. This CDR3 comprises 15 residues. With 5 bases clipped from V and 6 bases from J, the junction kept 13 bases outside the gene matches.